The T cell receptor (beta chain) under discussion was sequenced for a study of graft-versus-host responses after intestinal transplantation. Background on the study: Every transplant recipient was induced with anti-thymocyte globulin, then maintained on tacrolimus and steroids for approximately three years. Study-wide results and caveats: Ileal or blood samples showed some GvH clones first, and such clones were also found in recipient marrow. Subjects displaying graft-donor T cell macrochimerism possessed elevated graft-versus-host to host-versus-graft clonal ratios inside allografts.

Clones were sequenced by immunoSEQ multiplex PCR, and TCRdb holds only the in-frame ones, with some missing. Among about 130,000 clones, around nine tenths were seen once, and the ten largest hold over 0.15%. About this clone itself: Its target is unknown.

CDR1 and CDR2 (germline): MNHEY, SMNVEV (reference sequence). Losses at the gene ends were 2 bases for V and 5 bases for J; bases not matched to a gene: 2. The CDR3 loop spans 13 amino acids. Sequenced here: unstimulated CD4+ T cells sorted from spleen or lymph node cells, sampled before intestinal transplant. The genes are TRBV27 and TRBJ2-5; 7 nucleotides match TRBD1. The clonotype originates from a human donor who received an intestinal transplant. In DNA, the CDR3 is TGTGCCAGCAGTTTAACAGGGGTCGAGACCCAGTACTTC. This translates into CASSLTGVETQYF.